Listed here is a single T cell receptor beta chain. The data were obtained in a study of T cell responses to AZD1222 COVID-19 vaccine. Generated by immunoSEQ multiplex PCR, the TCRdb table keeps only in-frame clones and is missing some. Seen here are approximately 110,000 clones, 65% to 85% observed once, and the top ten hold about 9%. V lost 4 bases and J lost 3, with 18 bases in between. The length of the CDR3 is 16 residues. CDR1 is SNHLY and CDR2 is FYNNEI in the germline V gene. The TCR sequence derives from an adult in good health. The chain links TRBV2 to TRBJ1-2; maybe TRBD1 (6 bases). The source was peripheral blood, collected on day 0 of AZD1222 vaccination. Written as DNA, the CDR3 is TGTGCCAGCAGTGCGTTGACAGGAGGAAGGGACTATGGCTACACCTTC. As protein: CASSALTGGRDYGYTF.